This passage covers 27 T cell receptor beta chains from one sample sequenced in a study of T cells in Graves' hyperthyroidism and ophthalmopathy. Template material for amplifying TCR beta CDR3 regions consisted of RNA transcripts. Researchers ran a first-round RT-PCR on the TCR CDR3 using the HTBI primer set. TCRdb reprocessed the multiplex PCR reads via MiXCR and lists one record per CDR3 protein. The repertoire includes approximately 690,000 distinct CDR3 sequences, about 14% of them detected once, and roughly an eighth sits in the top ten. The material sequenced was blood. Receptors originate from a woman between 45 and 60 years old with Graves' ophthalmopathy.

This clonotype was counted at least ten times. The chain has TRBV11-3 and TRBJ2-7; TRBD1 is a possible D gene (5 bases). Trimming removed 1 base from V and 9 bases from J, with 10 bases in between. Looked up from germline, CDR1 is SGHNT and CDR2 is YENEEA. This CDR3 is built from 12 residues. The chain's CDR3 is CASSLGAGRQYF. DNA for the CDR3: TGTGCCAGCAGCTTAGGAGCAGGGCGGCAGTACTTC.

This clonotype has ten or more counts. The chain carries TRBV2 and TRBJ2-1, with a possible D match to TRBD2 (5 bases). Germline-derived CDR1 and CDR2 are SNHLY and FYNNEI. The CDR3 is 12 amino acids. Trimming shortened V by 9 bases and J by 6 bases, and 12 bases separated the two germline ends. The CDR3 is CARSGRGNEQFF. The CDR3 nucleotides read TGTGCCAGGAGCGGACGGGGCAATGAGCAGTTCTTC. Based on the CDR3 plus reference TRBV2 and TRBJ2-1, the full variable domain is EPEVTQTPSHQVTQMGQEVILRCVPISNHLYFYWYRQILGQKVEFLVSFYNNEISEKSEIFDDQFSVERPDGSNFTLKIRSTKLEDSAMYFCARSGRGNEQFFGPGTRLTVL.

Ten or more counts support this clonotype. The V call is TRBV10-3, the J call TRBJ1-1; D not resolved. The germline V and J ends were trimmed by 5 bases and 2 bases, with 9 bases remaining between them. The CDR3 is made up of 13 amino acids. Germline V gene data show CDR1 as ENHRY and CDR2 as SYGVKD. CDR3 protein: CAISFGVNTEAFF. CDR3 DNA sequence: TGTGCCATCAGTTTCGGGGTAAACACTGAAGCTTTCTTT.

V usage is TRBV27 and J usage is TRBJ2-3; D is perhaps TRBD1 (5 bases). This CDR3 has 15 amino acids. Germline V gene lookup returns CDR1 MNHEY and CDR2 SMNVEV (reference sequence). With 5 bases removed from V and 4 bases from J, the gap between germline ends came to 16 bases. CDR3 DNA: TGTGCCAGCAGTAGGGGATGGGGTTCTGCAGATACGCAGTATTTT. Translation: CASSRGWGSADTQYF.

The V call is TRBV15, the J call TRBJ2-7; D not resolved. V gave up 4 bases and J gave up 3 bases, with 10 bases separating them. Germline-derived CDR1 and CDR2 are LNHNV and YYDKDF (reference sequence). The CDR3 sequence is 13 residues long. The CDR3, as DNA: TGTGCCACCAGCACCCGGATCTACTACGAGCAGTACTTC. The encoded protein is CATSTRIYYEQYF.

This clonotype was picked up many times. This chain uses TRBV6-2 or TRBV6-3 with TRBJ2-4, with D perhaps TRBD2 (6 bases). This CDR3 is 15 amino acids long. Trimming pared 1 base from V and 7 bases from J, leaving 14 bases between. Germline V gives CDR1 MNHEY, CDR2 SVGEGT. The CDR3: CASSYYRRDGNIQYF. The CDR3 nucleotides read TGTGCCAGCAGTTACTATCGGCGGGACGGGAACATTCAGTACTTC.

The V and J genes are TRBV2 and TRBJ1-1; D unclear. The CDR3 consists of 12 residues. With 10 bases removed from V and 2 bases from J, the gap between germline ends came to 11 bases. From germline, CDR1 is SNHLY and CDR2 FYNNEI. DNA of the CDR3: TGTGCCACCGGACGGGCTAACACTGAAGCTTTCTTT. It codes for CATGRANTEAFF.

This clonotype was detected many times. The chain employs TRBV7-8 and TRBJ2-1, with a weak D call TRBD2 (6 bases). The length of the CDR3 is 15 residues. V was pared by 1 base and J by 8 bases, with 15 bases between. CDR1 is SGHVS, CDR2 FQNEAQ, per germline. The CDR3 DNA reads TGTGCCAGCAGCTTAGAGACTAGTCGGATCGATGAGCAGTTCTTC. Its protein product is CASSLETSRIDEQFF.

In this sample, this clonotype turned up many times. CDR3 in amino acids: CASRLAGGPARDTDTQYF. The CDR3 nucleotides are TGTGCCAGCAGACTAGCGGGAGGGCCGGCACGGGACACAGATACGCAGTATTTT. The gene calls are TRBV6-2 or TRBV6-3 and TRBJ2-3; 13 bases fit TRBD2. This CDR3 spans 18 amino acids. Looked up from germline, CDR1 is MNHEY and CDR2 is SVGEGT. V lost 6 bases to trimming and J lost 2 bases; unmatched junction nucleotides: 11.

As concerns this clonotype: An end of the junction does not agree with germline; a read error may underlie this. V and J are TRBV27 and TRBJ2-1, with a possible D match to TRBD2 (6 bases). Germline V gene sequence: CDR1 MNHEY, CDR2 SMNVEV (reference sequence). This CDR3 spans 16 amino acids. The CDR3 region is CASSSAGSTSYNERFF. The CDR3 coding sequence is TGTGCCAGCAGTTCTGCCGGGAGCACCTCCTACAATGAGCGGTTCTTC.

There are a few counts of this clonotype. The J gene is TRBJ2-1, the V gene TRBV6-2 or TRBV6-3; 8 bases fit TRBD2. Germline assignment: CDR1 MNHEY and CDR2 SVGEGT. The CDR3 length is 17 residues. V was clipped by 8 bases and J by 6 bases; unmatched bases: 18. The chain's CDR3 is CASANAGAGGSGNEQFF. In DNA, the CDR3 is TGTGCCAGCGCTAACGCGGGTGCGGGAGGTTCGGGCAATGAGCAGTTCTTC.

This clonotype has ten or more counts. This rearrangement joins TRBV20-1 to TRBJ2-7, with 8 nucleotides matching TRBD2. Germline loops: CDR1 DFQATT, CDR2 SNEGSKA (reference sequence). V shed 0 bases and J 0 bases; nucleotides not matched to a gene: 7. The CDR3 is 16 residues long. For the CDR3, the DNA is TGCAGTGCTAGAGATCCGGGGGGGAGGAGCTCCTACGAGCAGTACTTC. Its protein product is CSARDPGGRSSYEQYF.

The chain uses TRBV5-1 and TRBJ1-2, with 7 bases identical to TRBD1. Trimming took 0 bases from V and 5 from J; bases not matched to a gene: 4. The CDR3 spans 14 residues. The V gene's germline CDR1 is SGHRS and CDR2 YFSETQ. CDR3 bases: TGCGCCAGCAGCTTGGCGTTACAGGGGTATGGCTACACCTTC. Translating it yields CASSLALQGYGYTF.

This chain joins TRBV9 and TRBJ2-1, with D maybe TRBD2 (6 bases). The V gene's germline CDR1 is SGDLS and CDR2 YYNGEE. The CDR3 sequence is 18 residues long. V dropped 2 bases and J dropped 1 base, with 19 bases sitting between them. The CDR3 here is CASSVNPRRDLSYNEQFF. The CDR3 DNA sequence: TGTGCCAGCAGCGTGAACCCTCGGCGGGATCTATCCTACAATGAGCAGTTCTTC.

The table lists this clonotype with a few counts. The genes are TRBV4-1 and TRBJ1-2; D is perhaps TRBD1 (5 bases). Germline V CDR1 and CDR2: MGHRA, YSYEKL. The ends were cut back, 4 bases at V and 1 base at J, with 13 bases in the middle. The CDR3 contains 15 residues. The CDR3 loop reads CASSPGAGINYGYTF. DNA of the CDR3: TGCGCCAGCAGCCCCGGTGCAGGGATTAACTATGGCTACACCTTC.

At least ten counts were recorded for this clonotype. The chain combines TRBV10-3 with TRBJ2-3; no firm D call. CDR3 length equals 11 residues. Looked up from germline, CDR1 is ENHRY and CDR2 is SYGVKD. V was trimmed by 6 bases and J by 2 bases, leaving 3 bases between them. DNA for the CDR3: TGTGCCATCAGGGACACAGATACGCAGTATTTT. This sequence encodes CAIRDTDTQYF.

V usage is TRBV5-4 and J usage is TRBJ2-3, with D possibly matching TRBD2 (6 bases). V was cut by 0 bases and J by 3 bases, with 14 bases left in between. Germline V gene lookup returns CDR1 SGHNT and CDR2 YYREEE (reference sequence). This CDR3 has 16 residues. CDR3 nucleotide sequence: TGTGCCAGCAGCTTGGTAGGAGGGAGGAGAACAGATACGCAGTATTTT. As protein: CASSLVGGRRTDTQYF.

The J gene is TRBJ2-1, the V gene TRBV4-3, with D perhaps assigned TRBD1 or TRBD2 (5 bases each). The CDR3 spans 15 residues. Germline V gene data show CDR1 as LGHNA and CDR2 as YSLEER. Trimming pared 3 bases from V and 6 bases from J, leaving 15 bases between. CDR3 loop: CASSQGFWGINEQFF. Written as DNA, the CDR3 is TGCGCCAGCAGCCAGGGCTTCTGGGGGATCAATGAGCAGTTCTTC.

A few counts support this clonotype. The chain couples TRBV29-1 to TRBJ2-5; 12 nucleotides agree with TRBD1. This CDR3 has 16 amino acids. The trim removed 0 bases at V and 4 bases at J, leaving 6 bases unmatched. The germline gives CDR1 SQVTM, CDR2 ANQGSEA. The CDR3 coding sequence is TGCAGCGTTGAAGAAAGGGACAGGGGGCGCCGAGAGACCCAGTACTTC. Amino acids: CSVEERDRGRRETQYF. Combining the CDR3 with reference TRBV29-1 and TRBJ2-5 gives the whole variable domain SAVISQKPSRDICQRGTSLTIQCQVDSQVTMMFWYRQQPGQSLTLIATANQGSEATYESGFVIDKFPISRPNLTFSTLTVSNMSPEDSSIYLCSVEERDRGRRETQYFGPGTRLLVL.

This clonotype was seen repeatedly, ten times or more. The chain is built from TRBV6-1 and TRBJ1-1; the match to TRBD1 covers 8 bases. This CDR3 is 17 amino acids long. From germline, CDR1 is MNHNS and CDR2 SASEGT. Trimming at V came to 3 bases and at J to 4 bases, leaving 13 bases not matched to a gene. The DNA for the CDR3 is TGTGCCAGCAGTGAGTATCTCCCAGGGGGCTCGACCACTGAAGCTTTCTTT. Translation: CASSEYLPGGSTTEAFF.

This clonotype was seen only a few times. This rearrangement joins TRBV28 to TRBJ2-3; 9 bases match TRBD1. There are 13 residues in the CDR3. The V segment lost 7 bases and the J segment 4 bases; nucleotides outside the gene matches: 3. Germline values: CDR1 MDHEN, CDR2 SYDVKM. This CDR3 is CASTGQGSDTQYF. CDR3 DNA: TGTGCCAGCACGGGACAGGGCTCAGATACGCAGTATTTT.

This clonotype was detected a few times. The chain uses TRBV6-1 and TRBJ2-1; 9 positions match TRBD2. The germline CDR1 and CDR2 sequences are MNHNS and SASEGT. This CDR3 region has 16 residues. V dropped 3 bases and J dropped 1; count of bases not matched to a gene: 4. CDR3 DNA sequence: TGTGCCAGCAGTGATTTAGCGGGAGTGTCCTACAATGAGCAGTTCTTC. This translates into CASSDLAGVSYNEQFF.

A note on this clonotype: Germline and junction disagree at one end, which may indicate a read error. This sequence joins TRBV2 and TRBJ1-2; no definite D call. The germline V gene has CDR1 SNHLY and CDR2 FYNNEI. The CDR3 is 15 amino acids. The DNA of the CDR3 is TGCGCCAGCAGTGAAGCGCTGACACCAAACTATGGCTACGCCTTC. Amino acid sequence: CASSEALTPNYGYAF.

In this sample, this clonotype turned up a few times. V usage is TRBV20-1 and J usage is TRBJ2-7; tentative D call: TRBD1 (6 bases). The germline V gene has CDR1 DFQATT and CDR2 SNEGSKA (reference sequence). The CDR3 totals 16 residues. With 0 bases removed from V and 4 bases from J, the gap between germline ends came to 19 bases. CDR3 DNA sequence: TGCAGTGCTAGAGAGCGAAAGACAGGAGCCCCTTACGAGCAGTACTTC. Encoded protein: CSARERKTGAPYEQYF.

This clonotype came up a few times. The chain uses TRBV6-1 and TRBJ1-5; D is perhaps TRBD1 (5 bases). CDR1 is MNHNS and CDR2 is SASEGT in the germline V gene. The CDR3 has 15 amino acids. V lost 7 bases and J 4 bases, leaving 17 bases between the germline ends. The CDR3 bases are TGTGCCAGCATCCCATCGTGGGGCCTAAATCAGCCCCAGCATTTT. The encoded protein is CASIPSWGLNQPQHF.

The chain couples TRBV9 to TRBJ2-3; TRBD2 agrees at 9 bases. Germline CDR1 and CDR2: SGDLS and YYNGEE. The CDR3 length is 16 residues. The J segment lost 1 base and the V segment lost 1 base, leaving 4 bases of the junction unmatched. CDR3 sequence: CASSVSSGVGTDTQYF. CDR3 nucleotide sequence: TGTGCCAGCAGCGTATCTAGCGGGGTCGGCACAGATACGCAGTATTTT.

The V call is TRBV29-1, the J call TRBJ2-1; no clear D. The CDR3 spans 13 residues. Germline V gives CDR1 SQVTM, CDR2 ANQGSEA. V was cut by 4 bases and J by 3 bases, with 10 bases left in between. This CDR3 reads CSVGPWNYNEQFF. CDR3 sequence (DNA): TGCAGCGTTGGCCCCTGGAACTACAATGAGCAGTTCTTC.